One sample yielded the 22 T cell receptor beta chains listed below, sequenced in a study of blood T cell repertoires in COVID-19. Sequencing was performed with immunoSEQ multiplex PCR; in TCRdb, only in-frame clones are kept and a portion is missing. The sample carries about 400,000 clones, about nine tenths recorded once. Sequencing was done on a sample of PBMCs or T cells enriched from blood (not recorded which). These TCRs come from a woman in her twenties or thirties who had recovered from COVID-19.

This clone was detected once. The chain employs TRBV30 and TRBJ1-4; no clear D. The CDR3 has 15 residues. From germline, CDR1 is GTSNPN and CDR2 SVGIG (reference sequence). The V and J ends lost 4 bases and 3 bases respectively, with 15 bases between them. CDR3 nucleotide sequence: TGTGCCTGGACCCCAGGAGGACGCGCTAATGAAAAACTGTTTTTT. It specifies CAWTPGGRANEKLFF.

The V and J genes are TRBV28 and TRBJ1-1; D call uncertain. CDR1 MDHEN and CDR2 SYDVKM come from the germline V gene. Between the trimmed V and J ends, which lost 3 bases and 7 bases, there was a span of 15 bases. This CDR3 has 14 residues. The CDR3 spells CASSLISLRFEAFF. CDR3 coding DNA: TGTGCCAGCAGTTTGATCTCACTACGGTTTGAAGCTTTCTTT.

The rearrangement uses TRBV5-1 and TRBJ1-1; D is ambiguous. The germline V and J ends were trimmed by 4 bases and 0 bases, with 13 bases remaining between them. The CDR3 consists of 15 residues. CDR1 and CDR2 (germline): SGHRS, YFSETQ. The CDR3 reads CASSLGGLVNTEAFF. Here the CDR3 DNA reads TGCGCCAGCAGCCTGGGTGGGCTTGTGAACACTGAAGCTTTCTTT. Full variable domain (rest looked up from reference TRBV5-1 and TRBJ1-1): KAGVTQTPRYLIKTRGQQVTLSCSPISGHRSVSWYQQTPGQGLQFLFEYFSETQRNKGNFPGRFSGRQFSNSRSEMNVSTLELGDSALYLCASSLGGLVNTEAFFGQGTRLTVV.

The chain has TRBV25-1 and TRBJ1-2; 9 nucleotides line up with TRBD1. This CDR3 has 15 amino acids. CDR1 is MGHDK and CDR2 is SYGVNS in the germline V gene. With V trimmed by 1 base and J by 4 bases, 4 bases remained unmatched. The CDR3 loop reads CASSEWGDRVYGYTF. CDR3 DNA: TGTGCCAGCAGTGAATGGGGGGACAGGGTCTATGGCTACACCTTC.

This clone came up once. The rearrangement joins TRBV28 to TRBJ1-2; D is perhaps TRBD1 (5 bases). Germline V lookup: CDR1 MDHEN, CDR2 SYDVKM. V lost 2 bases to trimming and J lost 4 bases, with 11 bases between them. The CDR3 is 14 amino acids. CDR3 loop: CASSLLRVPYGYTF. Here the CDR3 DNA reads TGTGCCAGCAGTTTACTCAGGGTGCCCTATGGCTACACCTTC.

This clone was detected once. This rearrangement joins TRBV7-9 to TRBJ2-7; TRBD2 aligns across 12 bases. The trim removed 4 bases at V and 5 bases at J, leaving 9 bases unmatched. The CDR3 loop spans 16 amino acids. Germline CDR1 is SEHNR and CDR2 is FQNEAQ (reference sequence). CDR3 protein: CASSSPGLAGSHEQYF. The CDR3 bases are TGTGCCAGCAGCTCCCCAGGACTAGCGGGATCCCACGAGCAGTACTTC.

The chain employs TRBV3-1 (or the pseudogene TRBV3-2) and TRBJ2-1; 13 bases align to TRBD2. The V and J ends lost 0 bases and 10 bases, in that order; junction bases with no gene match: 24. Looked up from germline, CDR1 is LGHDT and CDR2 is YNNKEL (reference sequence). CDR3 size: 22 residues. CDR3 sequence (DNA): TGTGCCAGCAGCCAAGATCTCTTTGAGGAGACTAGCGGGAGGATCATACAATACGAGCAGTTCTTC. It is translated as CASSQDLFEETSGRIIQYEQFF.

J is TRBJ1-5 and V is TRBV7-9; D ambiguous. The length of the CDR3 is 13 residues. Germline V lookup: CDR1 SEHNR, CDR2 FQNEAQ (reference sequence). V lost 5 bases and J lost 7, with 12 bases in between. The CDR3 protein is CASSLQSGQPQHF. The CDR3 nucleotides are TGTGCCAGCAGCCTTCAATCGGGGCAGCCCCAGCATTTT.

The chain uses TRBV12-3 or TRBV12-4 and TRBJ1-2; D is uncertain. The V gene lost 1 base and the J gene lost 6 bases, with 9 bases spanning the gap. CDR3 size: 13 residues. The CDR3 loop reads CASSLGTRDGYTF. CDR3 coding DNA: TGTGCCAGCAGTTTAGGGACTAGAGATGGCTACACCTTC.

This chain connects TRBV10-1 to TRBJ2-1, with TRBD2 matching 9 bases. The CDR3 consists of 16 residues. V was pared by 1 base and J by 13 bases, with 14 bases of the junction left unmatched. In germline, CDR1 is WNHNN, CDR2 SYGVQD (reference sequence). The CDR3 protein is CASSEWREGLSAQQFF. DNA of the CDR3: TGCGCCAGCAGTGAGTGGCGGGAGGGCCTTTCGGCCCAACAGTTCTTC.

The chain is built from TRBV11-2 and TRBJ1-1; TRBD1 matches at 9 bases. With 1 base clipped from V and 4 bases from J, the junction kept 4 bases outside the gene matches. Germline loops: CDR1 SGHAT, CDR2 FQNNGV. CDR3 length: 15 residues. The CDR3, as DNA: TGTGCCAGCAGCTTAGCGGGACAGGGACGCACTGAAGCTTTCTTT. Its protein product is CASSLAGQGRTEAFF.

This chain uses TRBV6-5 with TRBJ1-5; no definite D call. Trimming pared 6 bases from V and 7 bases from J, leaving 16 bases between. This CDR3 spans 14 amino acids. Germline loops: CDR1 MNHEY, CDR2 SVGAGI. CDR3 sequence (DNA): TGTGCCAGCAGCGACGGGATTTCGGGGCAGCCCCAGCATTTT. Translating gives CASSDGISGQPQHF.

The chain joins TRBV5-1 to TRBJ1-1; 7 bases fit TRBD1. The V gene's germline CDR1 is SGHRS and CDR2 YFSETQ. CDR3 length equals 13 residues. J lost 2 bases, V lost 5 bases, and 3 bases had no gene match. The CDR3 here is CASRQGQNTEAFF. CDR3 bases: TGCGCCAGCAGACAGGGGCAAAACACTGAAGCTTTCTTT.

V usage is TRBV5-6 and J usage is TRBJ2-7; 7 bases line up with TRBD2. Trimming at V came to 0 bases and at J to 5 bases, leaving 5 bases not matched to a gene. Per the germline V gene, CDR1 is SGHDT and CDR2 is YYEEEE. The CDR3 sequence is 14 residues long. The CDR3 protein is CASSLGGGSHEQYF. The CDR3 region has the DNA TGTGCCAGCAGCTTGGGGGGAGGGTCCCACGAGCAGTACTTC.

This chain uses TRBV9 with TRBJ1-2; D is possibly TRBD1 (5 bases). The CDR3 runs 15 residues. Germline lookup yields CDR1 SGDLS and CDR2 YYNGEE. V gave up 4 bases and J gave up 6 bases, with 19 bases separating them. The CDR3 here is CASSPGAGLGDGYTF. The DNA for the CDR3 is TGTGCCAGCAGCCCCGGGGCGGGATTAGGGGATGGCTACACCTTC. Supplemented by reference TRBV9 and TRBJ1-2, the full variable domain reads DSGVTQTPKHLITATGQRVTLRCSPRSGDLSVYWYQQSLDQGLQFLIQYYNGEERAKGNILERFSAQQFPDLHSELNLSSLELGDSALYFCASSPGAGLGDGYTFGSGTRLTVV.

This chain uses TRBV28 with TRBJ2-7, with D perhaps TRBD2 (6 bases). Trimming stripped 7 bases from V and 7 bases from J, with 20 bases between. The CDR3 has 14 amino acids. Looked up from germline, CDR1 is MDHEN and CDR2 is SYDVKM. The CDR3 region has the DNA TGTGCCAGCAATAAGAGCGGGCCCCCGAGGGAGCAGTACTTC. Its protein product is CASNKSGPPREQYF.

For this clone: A read error may account for a junction end that differs from germline. The chain uses TRBV4-1 and TRBJ2-7, with 11 bases matching TRBD2. From germline, CDR1 is MGHRA and CDR2 YSYEKL. The CDR3 has 13 residues. In DNA form, the CDR3 reads TGCGCCAGCAGCCAAGAGTTGGGGACTAGCGGAAGCTTC. Its translation: CASSQELGTSGSF.

This clone was seen only a few times. The J gene is TRBJ2-2, the V gene TRBV6-4; no firm D call. Trimming left V 8 bases short and J 3 bases short, with 13 bases between. Looked up from germline, CDR1 is MRHNA and CDR2 is SNTAGT. The CDR3 totals 14 residues. DNA of the CDR3: TGTGCCAGCTCGCCGCAGGTGGACACCGGGGAGCTGTTTTTT. Its translation: CASSPQVDTGELFF.

This clone is a singleton in its sample. This chain uses TRBV27 with TRBJ1-5; D unclear. Per the germline V gene, CDR1 is MNHEY and CDR2 is SMNVEV (reference sequence). The CDR3 contains 14 residues. V lost 3 bases to trimming and J lost 7 bases, with 13 bases between them. CDR3 residues: CASSFVLVSQPQHF. The CDR3 DNA sequence: TGTGCCAGCAGTTTTGTATTGGTTAGCCAGCCCCAGCATTTT.

This clone has a handful of counts. The V call is TRBV19, the J call TRBJ1-3, with a possible D match to TRBD1 (5 bases). The CDR3 is 13 amino acids. V was shortened by 7 bases and J by 2 bases, with 9 bases between the two germline ends. From germline, CDR1 is LNHDA and CDR2 SQIVND (reference sequence). This CDR3 reads CASKGFPGNTIYF. CDR3 in DNA: TGTGCCAGTAAGGGGTTCCCTGGAAACACCATATATTTT.

In DNA, the CDR3 is TGTGCCAGCAGCTTGGCGCCGGGGAATAATTCACCCCTCCACTTT. Its translation: CASSLAPGNNSPLHF. The J gene is TRBJ1-6, the V gene TRBV5-4, with D hard to call. V was pared by 0 bases and J by 5 bases, with 9 bases between. Germline CDR1 SGHNT, CDR2 YYREEE (reference sequence). The CDR3 totals 15 residues.

The genes are TRBV30 and TRBJ2-5, with D possibly being TRBD2 (6 bases). The CDR3 length is 13 residues. The germline gives CDR1 GTSNPN, CDR2 SVGIG (reference sequence). V lost 2 bases, J lost 7 bases, and 14 bases lay in between. The CDR3 DNA is TGTGCCTGGAGTCAGCGGGCTCGGGGGACCCAGTACTTC. Its protein is CAWSQRARGTQYF.